These 25 T cell receptor beta chains came from one sample sequenced in a study of OX40 agonist ivuxolimab in advanced cancers. Profiled with immunoSEQ multiplex PCR; TCRdb holds only in-frame clones, not every one. The sample holds fewer than 60,000 clones; approximately 87% are singletons and the top ten take under 2%. This sample comprised CD4+ or CD8+ T cells sorted from blood, obtained in a trial of the OX40 agonist ivuxolimab. The source of these receptors is an adult with an advanced solid tumor such as melanoma, head and neck, liver or kidney cancer.

The CDR3 sequence is CASSQAGGTNTGELFF. The CDR3 DNA reads TGTGCCAGCAGCCAAGCGGGGGGGACGAACACCGGGGAGCTGTTTTTT. The chain carries TRBV14 and TRBJ2-2; 8 nucleotides line up with TRBD2. CDR1 is SGHDN and CDR2 is FVKESK in the germline V gene. CDR3 size: 16 residues. V gave up 1 base and J gave up 0 bases; unmatched junction bases: 1.

This clone was seen once. The J gene is TRBJ2-1, the V gene TRBV6-5; D unclear. V dropped 3 bases and J dropped 1 base, with 10 bases sitting between them. Per germline, CDR1 MNHEY and CDR2 SVGAGI. The CDR3 covers 15 residues. The CDR3 sequence: CASSYPRLSYNEQFF. The CDR3 DNA reads as TGTGCCAGCAGTTATCCGCGGCTATCCTACAATGAGCAGTTCTTC.

The V gene is TRBV7-9, the J gene TRBJ2-1, with 9 bases identical to TRBD1. CDR1 is SEHNR and CDR2 is FQNEAQ in the germline V gene (reference sequence). The CDR3 totals 17 residues. V gave up 0 bases and J gave up 7 bases; unmatched junction bases: 10. In nucleotides, the CDR3 is TGTGCCAGCAGCTTAGCCCCGGGACAGGGTAGCTTGAATGAGCAGTTCTTC. Protein: CASSLAPGQGSLNEQFF.

This rearrangement joins TRBV5-1 to TRBJ1-1; D possibly corresponds to TRBD1 (5 bases). The germline V gene encodes CDR1 SGHRS and CDR2 YFSETQ. Trimming removed 0 bases at V and 4 bases at J, with 13 bases between. The CDR3 loop spans 15 amino acids. The CDR3 protein is CASSLESRGRTEAFF. DNA for the CDR3: TGCGCCAGCAGCTTGGAAAGTAGGGGACGCACTGAAGCTTTCTTT.

This rearrangement joins TRBV7-9 to TRBJ2-3; D is unresolved. Germline V gene sequence: CDR1 SEHNR, CDR2 FQNEAQ (reference sequence). The CDR3 runs 14 residues. Trimming took 1 base from V and 1 from J, leaving 6 bases between them. CDR3 amino acids: CASSLGAGTDTQYF. The CDR3 nucleotides are TGTGCCAGCAGCTTAGGGGCTGGCACAGATACGCAGTATTTT.

V usage is TRBV19 and J usage is TRBJ2-7; D unresolved. Germline V CDR1 and CDR2: LNHDA, SQIVND (reference sequence). Trimming took 6 bases from V and 5 from J, leaving 14 bases between them. The CDR3 covers 13 residues. CDR3: CASSQQLEDEQYV. The DNA for the CDR3 is TGTGCCAGTAGCCAGCAGCTTGAGGACGAGCAGTACGTC.

The rearrangement joins TRBV7-8 to TRBJ1-1; maybe TRBD1 (5 bases). This CDR3 region has 13 residues. Trimming took off 3 bases at V and 4 bases at J, with 9 bases between the two ends. Germline assignment: CDR1 SGHVS and CDR2 FQNEAQ. The CDR3 DNA is TGTGCCAGCAGCTTGGGTGGGGCCACTGAAGCTTTCTTT. It is translated as CASSLGGATEAFF.

Here the CDR3 reads CASSSTGANVLTF. In DNA form, the CDR3 reads TGTGCCAGCAGCTCAACCGGGGCCAACGTCCTGACTTTC. This chain joins TRBV7-9 and TRBJ2-6; no clear D gene. Trimming took off 4 bases at V and 4 bases at J, with 5 bases between the two ends. CDR1 SEHNR and CDR2 FQNEAQ come from the germline V gene (reference sequence). The CDR3 is 13 amino acids.

The chain employs TRBV5-1 and TRBJ2-2; the match to TRBD1 covers 7 bases. With 3 bases clipped from V and 5 bases from J, the junction kept 7 bases outside the gene matches. Germline loops: CDR1 SGHRS, CDR2 YFSETQ. The CDR3 has 15 residues. CDR3 nucleotides: TGCGCCAGCAGCTCTTTTGGGACAGATACCGGGGAGCTGTTTTTT. As protein: CASSSFGTDTGELFF.

The genes are TRBV7-2 and TRBJ1-1; D remains ambiguous. The V end was cut by 5 bases, the J end by 3 bases, with 19 bases between. CDR3 length equals 16 residues. The germline gives CDR1 SGHTA, CDR2 FQGNSA. The CDR3 here is CASSPGGVRRDTEAFF. CDR3 DNA: TGTGCCAGCAGCCCCGGCGGCGTCCGGCGGGACACTGAAGCTTTCTTT.

The chain joins TRBV5-1 to TRBJ1-1, with 11 bases that match TRBD1. The CDR3 contains 17 residues. Germline V gene sequence: CDR1 SGHRS, CDR2 YFSETQ. V trimming: 2 bases; J trimming: 3 bases; junction bases outside the gene matches: 9. The CDR3 sequence: CASSFSPWTGGYTEAFF. DNA for the CDR3: TGCGCCAGCAGCTTTTCCCCCTGGACAGGGGGCTACACTGAAGCTTTCTTT.

This chain uses TRBV10-1 with TRBJ2-5; perhaps D is TRBD1 or TRBD2 (6 bases each). V gave up 2 bases and J gave up 5 bases, with 12 bases separating them. The CDR3 has 14 residues. Germline CDR1 is WNHNN and CDR2 is SYGVQD (reference sequence). As DNA, the CDR3 is TGCGCCAGCAGTGAGGGGGGGCCTCGGGAGACCCAGTACTTC. It yields the protein CASSEGGPRETQYF.

As to this clone: An end of the junction differs from the germline gene, which may be a read error. V gene TRBV2 combines with J gene TRBJ1-1; TRBD1 might be the D (5 bases). The CDR3 runs to 14 residues. Germline CDR1 reads SNHLY; CDR2 reads FYNNEI. The CDR3 sequence: CASSEWAGNSEAFF. CDR3 bases: TGTGCCAGCAGTGAATGGGCAGGGAACTCTGAAGCTTTCTTT.

This chain joins TRBV7-9 and TRBJ1-3; perhaps TRBD1 as D (5 bases). The V end lost 4 bases, the J end lost 3 bases, and 22 bases lay between the germline ends. Looked up from germline, CDR1 is SEHNR and CDR2 is FQNEAQ (reference sequence). The CDR3 sequence is 18 residues long. Here the CDR3 reads CASSSGKGSRGFGNTIYF. CDR3 coding DNA: TGTGCCAGCAGCTCCGGCAAGGGGAGCCGGGGGTTTGGAAACACCATATATTTT.

The chain joins TRBV29-1 to TRBJ2-1, with no clear D. Germline-derived CDR1 and CDR2 are SQVTM and ANQGSEA. The CDR3 length is 14 residues. V was pared by 6 bases and J by 6 bases, with 18 bases between. In DNA form, the CDR3 reads TGCAGCGTAGCCCGGGTGGCCAGTCTCAATGAGCAGTTCTTC. Its protein product is CSVARVASLNEQFF.

The chain combines TRBV7-9 with TRBJ2-1; D is perhaps TRBD2 (6 bases). The CDR3 length is 14 residues. The V end was cut by 10 bases, the J end by 1 base, with 14 bases between. Germline CDR1 reads SEHNR; CDR2 reads FQNEAQ (reference sequence). CDR3 bases: TGTGCCATCAAGCCGGGGGTATCCTACAATGAGCAGTTCTTC. Its translation: CAIKPGVSYNEQFF. The full variable domain, completed using reference TRBV7-9 and TRBJ2-1, is DTGVSQNPRHKITKRGQNVTFRCDPISEHNRLYWYRQTLGQGPEFLTYFQNEAQLEKSRLLSDRFSAERPKGSFSTLEIQRTEQGDSAMYLCAIKPGVSYNEQFFGPGTRLTVL.

The chain is built from TRBV15 and TRBJ2-2; perhaps D is TRBD1 or TRBD2 (6 bases each). There are 16 residues in the CDR3. Germline assignment: CDR1 LNHNV and CDR2 YYDKDF (reference sequence). The V gene lost 1 base and the J gene lost 2 bases, with 11 bases spanning the gap. The CDR3 sequence is CATSRVGGLNTGELFF. The CDR3 DNA reads as TGTGCCACCAGCAGAGTGGGGGGCCTAAACACCGGGGAGCTGTTTTTT.

The chain links TRBV25-1 to TRBJ2-2; 8 nucleotides agree with TRBD1. V was clipped by 4 bases and J by 1 base; unmatched bases: 11. There are 18 residues in the CDR3. Per germline, CDR1 MGHDK and CDR2 SYGVNS. As DNA, the CDR3 is TGTGCCAGCAGTGCGAGGCAGGGGGCCTCCTTGAACACCGGGGAGCTGTTTTTT. Its protein product is CASSARQGASLNTGELFF.

The chain links TRBV6-1 to TRBJ1-1; tentative D call: TRBD1 (5 bases). The germline gives CDR1 MNHNS, CDR2 SASEGT. V shed 4 bases and J shed 0 bases, with 9 bases lying between them. The CDR3 runs to 14 residues. The DNA of the CDR3 is TGTGCCAGCAGTGTATCAGGGTTGAACACTGAAGCTTTCTTT. Its translation: CASSVSGLNTEAFF.

This chain connects TRBV6-1 to TRBJ1-1; D is ambiguous. CDR1 and CDR2 (germline): MNHNS, SASEGT. This CDR3 has 14 amino acids. V lost 4 bases and J 0 bases, leaving 9 bases between the germline ends. The CDR3 spells CASSVVGMNTEAFF. CDR3 DNA: TGTGCCAGCAGTGTGGTAGGCATGAACACTGAAGCTTTCTTT.

By share, this clone ranks as medium-sized (0.01 to 0.1%). The chain recombines TRBV19 with TRBJ1-1; a weak D match, TRBD1 (5 bases). CDR3 length equals 15 residues. CDR1 is LNHDA, CDR2 SQIVND, per germline (reference sequence). Deletions cut 4 bases from V and 6 bases from J, with 18 bases between. For the CDR3, the DNA is TGTGCCAGTAGTAAGTGGTCAGGGTCACGACCTGAAGCTTTCTTT. Translating gives CASSKWSGSRPEAFF.

A few counts support this clone. The chain has TRBV18 and TRBJ1-2; D is perhaps TRBD1 (5 bases). CDR1 KGHSH and CDR2 LQKENI come from the germline V gene. The ends were cut back, 2 bases at V and 4 bases at J, with 11 bases in the middle. The CDR3 has 14 amino acids. CDR3 sequence (DNA): TGTGCCAGCTCACCAATCGACAGCCTCTATGGCTACACCTTC. Its protein is CASSPIDSLYGYTF.

The V call is TRBV19, the J call TRBJ2-5; the match to TRBD1 covers 12 bases. CDR1 LNHDA and CDR2 SQIVND come from the germline V gene (reference sequence). The CDR3 is 16 amino acids. J gave up 2 bases and V 5 bases, and 6 bases lay outside the gene matches. The CDR3 is CASSARDRGLQETQYF. In nucleotides, the CDR3 is TGTGCCAGTAGTGCGAGGGACAGGGGGCTTCAAGAGACCCAGTACTTC.

In this sample, this clone turned up once. The J gene is TRBJ2-2, the V gene TRBV7-2, with a possible D match to TRBD2 (6 bases). This CDR3 contains 15 residues. The germline CDR1 and CDR2 sequences are SGHTA and FQGNSA. Trimming stripped 3 bases from V and 6 bases from J, with 14 bases between. DNA for the CDR3: TGTGCCAGCAGCTTCGAAGGAGGGTGGGCCGGGGAGCTGTTTTTT. This translates into CASSFEGGWAGELFF.

The chain carries TRBV6-1 and TRBJ2-1, with 10 bases identical to TRBD1. CDR3 length: 15 residues. The germline CDR1 and CDR2 sequences are MNHNS and SASEGT. V gave up 5 bases and J gave up 9 bases; unmatched junction bases: 10. CDR3 coding DNA: TGTGCCAGCAGTTGGACCGCGACAGGGGGCAGTGAGCAGTTCTTC. It yields the protein CASSWTATGGSEQFF.